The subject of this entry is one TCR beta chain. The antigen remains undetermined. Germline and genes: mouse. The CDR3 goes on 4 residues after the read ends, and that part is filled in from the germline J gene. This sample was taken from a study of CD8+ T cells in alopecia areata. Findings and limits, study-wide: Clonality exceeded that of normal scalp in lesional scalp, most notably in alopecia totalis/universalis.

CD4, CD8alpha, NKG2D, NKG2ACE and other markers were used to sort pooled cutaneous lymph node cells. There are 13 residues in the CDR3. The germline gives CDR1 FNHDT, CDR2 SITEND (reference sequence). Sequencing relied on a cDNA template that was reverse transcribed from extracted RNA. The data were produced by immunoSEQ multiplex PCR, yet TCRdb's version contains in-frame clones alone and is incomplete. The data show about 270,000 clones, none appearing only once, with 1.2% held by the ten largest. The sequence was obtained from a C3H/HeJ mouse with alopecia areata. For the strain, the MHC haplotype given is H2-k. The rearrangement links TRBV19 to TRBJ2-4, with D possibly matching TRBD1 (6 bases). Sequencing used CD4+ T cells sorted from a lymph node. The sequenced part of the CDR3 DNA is TGTGCCAGCAGTCCCGGGACACCAAAC. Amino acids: CASSPGTPN. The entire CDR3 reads CASSPGTPNTLYF.